This T cell receptor (beta chain) was captured in a study of shared clonotypes between healthy human individuals. Every donor, a Caucasian adult, lived in Nashville, Tennessee. The CD8 memory fraction combined CD45RO+ cells with TemRA cells (CCR7-negative CD45RA+). Comment on this clone: Antigen unknown.

Study processing details: Junction-only sequences without quality scores came from ImmunoSEQ, so filtering differed. The method was immunoSEQ multiplex PCR; TCRdb's version includes in-frame clones alone and lacks a portion of them. Clone size and V and J calls were adopted from that table, with D and trimming inferred from the DNA. The data show about 330,000 clones, 80% to 90% seen once. Trimming removed 1 base at V and 2 bases at J, with 7 bases between. The CDR3 loop spans 14 amino acids. CDR1 MGHRA and CDR2 YSYEKL come from the germline V gene. Study-wide results and limits: Several donors held about 5% of naive CD4 clonotypes in common.

The specimen sequenced was memory CD8+ T cells sorted from blood. Subset of the sample: CD45RO+ cells pooled with CCR7-negative TemRA cells. The chain recombines TRBV4-1 with TRBJ2-3; D gene ambiguous. This receptor was taken from a man aged 18 to 30 in good health. The CDR3 loop reads CASSQVGITDTQYF. The DNA of the CDR3 is TGCGCCAGCAGCCAAGTCGGAATCACAGATACGCAGTATTTT.